This record looks at one T cell receptor (beta chain) sequence and its context. Antigen: not known. Genomic DNA of every subset was divided equally among multiple immunoSEQ plates. Produced via immunoSEQ multiplex PCR; TCRdb's table is partial and in-frame only. The sample contains around 2,000,000 clones, under 95% of which appear only once. This CDR3 has 16 residues. In germline, CDR1 is SGHAT, CDR2 FQNNGV. With V trimmed by 5 bases and J by 1 base, 9 bases remained unmatched. This specimen belongs to a study of shared clonotypes between healthy human individuals. Background on the study: Each donor had three CD4 naive, three CD4 memory, two CD8 naive and one CD8 memory plate. Study-wide results and caveats: Clonotype sharing among donors was expected to depend on sequencing depth. Non-shared clonotypes had lower generation probabilities than clonotypes shared by all four sorted-subset donors.

Positive CCR7 selection of CD45RO-negative cells yielded the naive CD8 cells, and terminally differentiated effector memory CD45RA+ cells were excluded. The specimen sequenced was naive CD8+ T cells from PBMCs. This TCR was recovered from a man between 18 and 35 years old in good health. Some clones in this sample may be carry-over from other donors' samples. The V and J genes are TRBV11-2 and TRBJ1-1; 8 bases align to TRBD1. The CDR3 is CASSDRLGQGNTEAFF. CDR3 in DNA: TGTGCCAGCAGCGACCGCCTCGGACAGGGGAACACTGAAGCTTTCTTT.